The 29 T cell receptor beta chains given below trace back to one sample, sequenced in a study of CXCR3-negative and CXCR3-positive naive CD8 T cells (dated by TCRdb to the late 2010s). For sequencing, a NextSeq 550 was employed. The Human TCR Profiling Kit (MiLaboratory) was used to prepare UMI-labeled 5' RACE TRB cDNA libraries. Once TCRdb had reprocessed the reads, it stored one entry per CDR3 protein sequence and supplied no DNA. The table for this sample shows more than 40,000 distinct CDR3 sequences. In total, the top ten clones hold 1.6% of the sample. The sequenced material came from naive CXCR3- CD8+ T cells from blood. What this sample's cell subset or site label stands for: CD45RO-CCR7+CD27+CD95- naive CD8+ T cells lacking CXCR3 (TNR3-). The receptor source for this set is a human donor in good health. Some clones in this sample may be carry-over from other donors' samples.

The rearrangement links TRBV27 to TRBJ2-1; the D gene TCRdb calls, TRBD1, cannot be checked with no DNA. Germline lookup yields CDR1 MNHEY and CDR2 SMNVEV (reference sequence). CDR3 size: 17 residues. The CDR3 sequence: CASSLIARGQFYNEQFF.

The chain is built from TRBV5-6 and TRBJ2-7; the TCRdb call, TRBD2, lacks DNA for checking. The germline gives CDR1 SGHDT, CDR2 YYEEEE. The CDR3 has 15 amino acids. The CDR3 spells CASSQSQRGIYEQYF.

This chain links TRBV29-1 with TRBJ2-5. CDR1 SQVTM and CDR2 ANQGSEA come from the germline V gene. CDR3 length: 13 amino acids. The CDR3 here is CSAAPTAVGAQYF.

The chain recombines TRBV6-6 with TRBJ2-7; the TCRdb D gene call, TRBD1, has no DNA to confirm it. Germline CDR1 and CDR2: MNHNY and SVGAGI (reference sequence). The CDR3 covers 13 residues. This CDR3 is CASSYSQGLEQYF.

V usage is TRBV28 and J usage is TRBJ2-7; TCRdb's D gene call, TRBD1, goes unchecked for lack of DNA. This CDR3 region has 13 residues. Germline CDR1 and CDR2: MDHEN and SYDVKM. This CDR3 reads CASRLPDSYEQYF.

The V call is TRBV28, the J call TRBJ2-7. The CDR3 is made up of 13 amino acids. Germline loops: CDR1 MDHEN, CDR2 SYDVKM. The chain's CDR3 is CASGVQGYYEQYF.

The gene calls are TRBV9 and TRBJ1-4. This CDR3 has 14 amino acids. Germline V gene sequence: CDR1 SGDLS, CDR2 YYNGEE. The CDR3: CASSVSEGREKLFF.

This chain connects TRBV5-4 to TRBJ2-7; TCRdb's D call, TRBD1, is unchecked because there is no DNA. This CDR3 has 14 residues. CDR1 SGHNT and CDR2 YYREEE come from the germline V gene (reference sequence). CDR3 amino acids: CASSLERDPYEQYF.

V is TRBV12-3 or TRBV12-4 and J is TRBJ2-7; the TCRdb call, TRBD1, lacks DNA for checking. The CDR3 has 14 amino acids. The CDR3 is CASRWTGGDYEQYF.

This chain connects TRBV7-8 to TRBJ2-7; with no DNA, the TCRdb D assignment of TRBD1 cannot be verified. The CDR3 extends over 15 amino acids. In germline, CDR1 is SGHVS, CDR2 FQNEAQ. This chain's CDR3 is CASSLGRDRSSPQYF.

The CDR3 sequence is CSARSQRTEELSTEAFF. The chain carries TRBV20-1 and TRBJ1-1. The CDR3 is made up of 17 amino acids. Germline V gene lookup returns CDR1 DFQATT and CDR2 SNEGSKA (reference sequence).

This chain joins TRBV7-9 and TRBJ2-7; absent DNA, TCRdb's TRBD1 call cannot be checked. Per germline, CDR1 SEHNR and CDR2 FQNEAQ (reference sequence). The CDR3 covers 15 residues. Here the CDR3 reads CASSSGTGTRWEQYF.

The genes are TRBV28 and TRBJ2-7. The CDR3 spans 13 residues. Germline assignment: CDR1 MDHEN and CDR2 SYDVKM. CDR3 residues: CASSSQGRHEQYF.

This chain uses TRBV20-1 with TRBJ2-5; TCRdb picks TRBD2, but there is no DNA to check that call. The CDR3 is 14 residues long. Germline V gene sequence: CDR1 DFQATT, CDR2 SNEGSKA (reference sequence). This chain's CDR3 is CSAVGLGDQETQYF.

This clonotype counts as medium-sized (0.01 to 0.1%) by frequency. This chain joins TRBV6-2 or TRBV6-3 and TRBJ1-1; TCRdb picks TRBD1, but there is no DNA to check that call. CDR1 and CDR2 (germline): MNHEY, SVGEGT. The CDR3 consists of 14 residues. The CDR3 sequence: CASSFVRRDTEAFF.

V usage is TRBV4-1 and J usage is TRBJ2-7; TCRdb outputs TRBD1, but without DNA this stays unchecked. Looked up from germline, CDR1 is MGHRA and CDR2 is YSYEKL. The CDR3 length is 15 residues. The CDR3 reads CASSQDAQGLSEQYF.

The V gene is TRBV7-2, the J gene TRBJ2-7. The CDR3 runs to 14 residues. The germline V gene has CDR1 SGHTA and CDR2 FQGNSA. CDR3 sequence reads: CASSLRGNSYEQYF.

V and J are TRBV7-6 and TRBJ2-7; no DNA is available, so the TRBD2 call from TCRdb remains unchecked. Germline CDR1 and CDR2: SGHVS and FNYEAQ. The CDR3 is 16 amino acids. CDR3 in amino acids: CASSLASSGSFGEQYF.

The chain links TRBV28 to TRBJ2-7. Per germline, CDR1 MDHEN and CDR2 SYDVKM. The CDR3 has 13 amino acids. The CDR3 sequence is CAACSVGSYEQYF. Complete variable domain (other parts from reference TRBV28 and TRBJ2-7): DVKVTQSSRYLVKRTGEKVFLECVQDMDHENMFWYRQDPGLGLRLIYFSYDVKMKEKGDIPEGYSVSREKKERFSLILESASTNQTSMYLCAACSVGSYEQYFGPGTRLTVT.

Measured by frequency, this clonotype is medium-sized (0.01 to 0.1%). The chain recombines TRBV4-3 with TRBJ1-1. Germline assignment: CDR1 LGHNA and CDR2 YSLEER. This CDR3 spans 13 amino acids. CDR3 protein: CASSQDQGIGAFF.

The V call is TRBV28, the J call TRBJ2-5; there is no DNA to check the TCRdb D call of TRBD2. Germline CDR1 MDHEN, CDR2 SYDVKM. CDR3 length: 16 residues. The CDR3 loop reads CASSLPERGHEETQYF.

V and J are TRBV4-1 and TRBJ2-7; TCRdb calls TRBD1, which cannot be checked without DNA. Per the germline V gene, CDR1 is MGHRA and CDR2 is YSYEKL. The CDR3 has 12 amino acids. This chain's CDR3 is CASRGTAYEQYF.

V gene TRBV20-1 combines with J gene TRBJ2-7; TCRdb's assignment of TRBD1 cannot be checked, as there is no DNA. The germline V gene has CDR1 DFQATT and CDR2 SNEGSKA (reference sequence). CDR3 length: 15 residues. CDR3 residues: CSARDGGGTSYEQYF.

The chain employs TRBV12-3 or TRBV12-4 and TRBJ2-7; TCRdb returns TRBD1, unconfirmable since there is no DNA. CDR3 length: 14 residues. The CDR3 reads CASSLGGRAYEQYF.

This chain uses TRBV2 with TRBJ2-1; the D call of TRBD2 rests on TCRdb alone, since no DNA is present to check it. The CDR3 spans 17 residues. Germline lookup yields CDR1 SNHLY and CDR2 FYNNEI. The CDR3 is CASSPLPRLEYNNEQFF.

The gene calls are TRBV21-1 and TRBJ2-7; TCRdb indicates TRBD1, and absent DNA this call remains unverified. TRBV21-1 is marked as a pseudogene. The CDR3 extends over 18 amino acids. The CDR3: CAREGGQVPSDVPYEQYF.

The chain is built from TRBV5-6 and TRBJ2-1; TCRdb's assignment of TRBD1 cannot be checked, as there is no DNA. In germline, CDR1 is SGHDT, CDR2 YYEEEE. The CDR3 consists of 16 residues. The CDR3 spells CASSWTAGASYNEQFF.

V is TRBV7-8 and J is TRBJ2-5. The CDR3 is 12 residues long. Looked up from germline, CDR1 is SGHVS and CDR2 is FQNEAQ. CDR3 region: CASSLNQETQYF.

The chain links TRBV29-1 to TRBJ1-2. This CDR3 is built from 11 residues. Germline-derived CDR1 and CDR2 are SQVTM and ANQGSEA. The CDR3 region is CSVDGPGGYTF.